The 14 T cell receptor beta chains reported below all come from one sample, sequenced in a study of siplizumab effects on memory and regulatory T cells. Some clones are missing from TCRdb's copy, which holds only in-frame ones; the method was immunoSEQ multiplex PCR. The sample holds approximately 100,000 clones, approximately 92% seen once. Sample: non-Treg CD4+ T cells sorted from blood. The receptor source for this set is a human donor in good health.

The count of this clone is one. The chain employs TRBV11-3 and TRBJ1-5, with 7 positions matching TRBD1. Trimming removed 5 bases from V and 0 bases from J; junction bases left unmatched: 13. The length of the CDR3 is 18 residues. Per germline, CDR1 SGHNT and CDR2 YENEEA. The CDR3, as DNA: TGTGCCAGCAGCCAGTGGGACCCACAGGGGAATAGCAATCAGCCCCAGCATTTT. It specifies CASSQWDPQGNSNQPQHF. Full variable domain (remainder filled in from reference TRBV11-3 and TRBJ1-5): EAGVVQSPRYKIIEKKQPVAFWCNPISGHNTLYWYLQNLGQGPELLIRYENEEAVDDSQLPKDRFSAERLKGVDSTLKIQPAELGDSAVYLCASSQWDPQGNSNQPQHFGDGTRLSIL.

This sequence joins TRBV11-2 and TRBJ1-6, with 11 bases lining up with TRBD1. CDR1 SGHAT and CDR2 FQNNGV come from the germline V gene. The CDR3 is 16 amino acids. V was pared by 3 bases and J by 10 bases, with 8 bases of the junction left unmatched. Here the CDR3 DNA reads TGTGCCAGCAGCTTCCTCGGACAGGGGGCTGGCTCACCCCTCCACTTT. Its protein product is CASSFLGQGAGSPLHF. The variable domain in full, with the rest retrieved from reference TRBV11-2 and TRBJ1-6, is EAGVAQSPRYKIIEKRQSVAFWCNPISGHATLYWYQQILGQGPKLLIQFQNNGVVDDSQLPKDRFSAERLKGVDSTLKIQPAKLEDSAVYLCASSFLGQGAGSPLHFGNGTRLTVT.

The V and J genes are TRBV19 and TRBJ1-6; possible D gene TRBD1, 5 bases. Trimming stripped 1 base from V and 13 bases from J, with 11 bases between. Germline CDR1 and CDR2: LNHDA and SQIVND (reference sequence). The CDR3 sequence is 13 residues long. Here the CDR3 DNA reads TGTGCCAGTAGTATAGGACAGCGTGGGCCCCTCCACTTT. Encoded protein: CASSIGQRGPLHF.

This clone was recorded only once. The V call is TRBV5-6, the J call TRBJ2-1; TRBD1 agrees at 10 bases. V shed 6 bases, J shed 4 bases, and the junction held 7 bases outside the gene matches. Germline V lookup: CDR1 SGHDT, CDR2 YYEEEE. The length of the CDR3 is 15 residues. CDR3 loop: CASTGGTGVYNEQFF. DNA for the CDR3: TGTGCCAGCACGGGCGGGACAGGGGTGTACAATGAGCAGTTCTTC. Using reference TRBV5-6 and TRBJ2-1 for the parts outside the CDR3, the full variable domain is DAGVTQSPTHLIKTRGQQVTLRCSPKSGHDTVSWYQQALGQGPQFIFQYYEEEERQRGNFPDRFSGHQFPNYSSELNVNALLLGDSALYLCASTGGTGVYNEQFFGPGTRLTVL.

The chain combines TRBV7-2 with TRBJ1-1, with 8 bases lining up with TRBD1. The germline CDR1 and CDR2 sequences are SGHTA and FQGNSA. This CDR3 has 15 residues. V lost 5 bases to trimming and J lost 2 bases; unmatched junction nucleotides: 7. CDR3 region: CASSPKTGVNTEAFF. The DNA for the CDR3 is TGTGCCAGCAGCCCGAAGACAGGGGTCAACACTGAAGCTTTCTTT. The complete variable domain, with remaining parts taken from reference TRBV7-2 and TRBJ1-1, reads GAGVSQSPSNKVTEKGKDVELRCDPISGHTALYWYRQSLGQGLEFLIYFQGNSAPDKSGLPSDRFSAERTGGSVSTLTIQRTQQEDSAVYLCASSPKTGVNTEAFFGQGTRLTVV.

The table lists this clone with a count of one. The chain is built from TRBV29-1 and TRBJ2-1, with D possibly TRBD1 on 5 matching bases. The V gene lost 6 bases and the J gene lost 0 bases, with 9 bases spanning the gap. Germline CDR1 and CDR2: SQVTM and ANQGSEA. This CDR3 contains 13 residues. The CDR3 sequence is CSVGRASYNEQFF. The DNA for the CDR3 is TGCAGCGTAGGCAGGGCCTCCTACAATGAGCAGTTCTTC.

This rearrangement joins TRBV7-9 to TRBJ2-2; D gene ambiguous. From germline, CDR1 is SEHNR and CDR2 FQNEAQ (reference sequence). The CDR3 totals 11 residues. Trimming took 5 bases from V and 9 from J, leaving 7 bases between them. For the CDR3, the DNA is TGTGCCAGCAGCCTTGGGAGGGAGCTGTTTTTT. Protein product: CASSLGRELFF.

The genes are TRBV18 and TRBJ1-1, with TRBD1 as a possible D gene (5 bases). This CDR3 contains 16 residues. CDR1 and CDR2 from the germline V gene are KGHSH and LQKENI. V gave up 3 bases and J gave up 0 bases, with 14 bases separating them. The CDR3 nucleotides read TGTGCCAGCTCACCGAGACAGATCAAACTGAACACTGAAGCTTTCTTT. It yields the protein CASSPRQIKLNTEAFF.

This chain uses TRBV27 with TRBJ1-5; weak D call: TRBD1 (5 bases). The CDR3 length is 16 residues. Deletions cut 5 bases from V and 9 bases from J, with 23 bases between. Per germline, CDR1 MNHEY and CDR2 SMNVEV (reference sequence). CDR3 DNA: TGTGCCAGCAGTAGTGGGACGCCCCGCCTTGGGGGGCCCCAGCATTTT. It specifies CASSSGTPRLGGPQHF.

The chain employs TRBV25-1 and TRBJ1-4, with D perhaps matching TRBD1 (6 bases). V was clipped by 4 bases and J by 0 bases, with 9 bases between them. CDR3 size: 15 residues. Germline V CDR1 and CDR2: MGHDK, SYGVNS. CDR3: CASSVSGATNEKLFF. CDR3 nucleotides: TGTGCCAGCAGTGTATCAGGGGCAACTAATGAAAAACTGTTTTTT. Full variable domain (remainder filled in from reference TRBV25-1 and TRBJ1-4): EADIYQTPRYLVIGTGKKITLECSQTMGHDKMYWYQQDPGMELHLIHYSYGVNSTEKGDLSSESTVSRIRTEHFPLTLESARPSHTSQYLCASSVSGATNEKLFFGSGTQLSVL.

The chain recombines TRBV5-4 with TRBJ2-3; TRBD1 might be the D (6 bases). V was clipped by 2 bases and J by 2 bases, with 15 bases between them. The CDR3 is 16 residues long. Germline CDR1 reads SGHNT; CDR2 reads YYREEE (reference sequence). CDR3 bases: TGTGCCAGCAGCTTCTACAGGGAACGATCCACAGATACGCAGTATTTT. Translated: CASSFYRERSTDTQYF.

The chain employs TRBV18 and TRBJ2-1; the D gene is possibly TRBD2 (7 bases). The CDR3 contains 15 residues. Germline V gives CDR1 KGHSH, CDR2 LQKENI. V shed 3 bases and J shed 7 bases, with 16 bases lying between them. CDR3 coding DNA: TGTGCCAGCTCACCCGTGGGGGGGGCGGGAAATGAGCAGTTCTTC. Encoded protein: CASSPVGGAGNEQFF. Using reference TRBV18 and TRBJ2-1 for the parts outside the CDR3, the full variable domain is NAGVMQNPRHLVRRRGQEARLRCSPMKGHSHVYWYRQLPEEGLKFMVYLQKENIIDESGMPKERFSAEFPKEGPSILRIQQVVRGDSAAYFCASSPVGGAGNEQFFGPGTRLTVL.

The rearrangement links TRBV20-1 to TRBJ1-1; no firm D call. The V end lost 3 bases, the J end lost 7 bases, and 6 bases lay between the germline ends. The CDR3 consists of 10 residues. From germline, CDR1 is DFQATT and CDR2 SNEGSKA (reference sequence). CDR3 bases: TGCAGTGCTAGGGAGCATGAAGCTTTCTTT. Residues: CSAREHEAFF.

The gene calls are TRBV5-4 and TRBJ2-5; no definite D call. Trimming removed 4 bases at V and 0 bases at J, with 10 bases between. Per germline, CDR1 SGHNT and CDR2 YYREEE (reference sequence). The CDR3 length is 14 residues. CDR3 in DNA: TGTGCCAGCAGCGGCCAAGGGTACCAAGAGACCCAGTACTTC. This translates into CASSGQGYQETQYF. Filled out from reference TRBV5-4 and TRBJ2-5, the complete variable domain reads ETGVTQSPTHLIKTRGQQVTLRCSSQSGHNTVSWYQQALGQGPQFIFQYYREEENGRGNFPPRFSGLQFPNYSSELNVNALELDDSALYLCASSGQGYQETQYFGPGTRLLVL.